Below, 11 T cell receptor beta chains from the same sample are listed, as sequenced in a study of shared clonotypes between healthy human individuals. Clones were read by immunoSEQ multiplex PCR, and TCRdb kept only the in-frame ones, dropping some. Of approximately 600,000 clones listed, around 96% are singletons. Naive-designated CD8 cells lacked CD45RO, were positively enriched for CCR7, and omitted terminally differentiated effector memory CD45RA+ cells. The specimen was naive CD8+ T cells sorted from blood. These receptors all stem from a woman in her twenties or thirties in good health.

V usage is TRBV13 and J usage is TRBJ1-1; D ambiguous. The germline gives CDR1 PRHDT, CDR2 FYEKMQ (reference sequence). CDR3 length equals 14 residues. Trimming removed 3 bases at V and 0 bases at J, with 8 bases between. The CDR3 bases are TGTGCCAGCAGCTTCCCGAATATGAACACTGAAGCTTTCTTT. This translates into CASSFPNMNTEAFF.

The chain employs TRBV13 and TRBJ2-7, with D uncertain. The CDR3 consists of 12 residues. Germline V gene lookup returns CDR1 PRHDT and CDR2 FYEKMQ (reference sequence). V lost 5 bases and J 1 base, leaving 6 bases between the germline ends. This CDR3 is CASSRNSYEQYF. The CDR3 DNA follows: TGTGCCAGCAGCCGTAATTCCTACGAGCAGTACTTC.

The V and J genes are TRBV10-1 and TRBJ2-1; TRBD1 aligns across 7 bases. There are 15 residues in the CDR3. Germline CDR1 is WNHNN and CDR2 is SYGVQD (reference sequence). Trimming cost V 3 bases and J 2 bases; bases outside gene matches: 4. CDR3 amino acids: CASSENRGPYNEQFF. CDR3 DNA: TGCGCCAGCAGTGAAAACAGGGGTCCCTACAATGAGCAGTTCTTC.

This chain uses TRBV28 with TRBJ1-2; TRBD1 might be the D (6 bases). The CDR3 has 19 amino acids. Germline CDR1 reads MDHEN; CDR2 reads SYDVKM. Trimming pared 4 bases from V and 8 bases from J, leaving 32 bases between. CDR3 amino acids: CASSSVFVGLVGASGGYTF. CDR3 in DNA: TGTGCCAGCAGTTCCGTGTTTGTAGGTCTCGTGGGGGCCTCGGGCGGCTACACCTTC.

This clone was seen a single time. This specimen includes other DNA sequences encoding the same CDR3. The chain has TRBV6-5 and TRBJ2-7; perhaps TRBD2 as D (6 bases). The germline V gene has CDR1 MNHEY and CDR2 SVGAGI. This CDR3 contains 13 residues. Trimming took 0 bases from V and 3 from J, leaving 6 bases between them. In DNA form, the CDR3 reads TGTGCCAGCAGTTACTCGGAGGGCTACGAGCAGTACTTC. Residues: CASSYSEGYEQYF.

The chain uses TRBV19 and TRBJ1-1, with D perhaps TRBD1 (5 bases). Trimming took 8 bases from V and 4 from J, leaving 11 bases between them. This CDR3 is 12 amino acids long. The germline CDR1 and CDR2 sequences are LNHDA and SQIVND (reference sequence). CDR3 sequence: CASSTAATEAFF. The CDR3 DNA reads TGTGCCAGTTCGACAGCGGCCACTGAAGCTTTCTTT.

The chain couples TRBV6-6 to TRBJ1-2; 10 bases are shared with TRBD1. Germline trimming cut 6 bases from V and 3 bases from J; bases unmatched to any gene: 7. The CDR3 contains 15 residues. Germline CDR1 is MNHNY and CDR2 is SVGAGI (reference sequence). CDR3 in amino acids: CASSPGQGTYYGYTF. In DNA form, the CDR3 reads TGTGCCAGCAGCCCGGGACAGGGGACCTACTATGGCTACACCTTC.

J is TRBJ1-5 and V is TRBV7-3; 10 positions match TRBD1. With V trimmed by 2 bases and J by 5 bases, 6 bases remained unmatched. Germline CDR1 and CDR2: SGHTA and FQGTGA. The CDR3 loop spans 16 amino acids. The CDR3 sequence: CASSLLSGTGDQPQHF. CDR3 sequence (DNA): TGTGCCAGCAGCTTATTATCCGGGACAGGGGATCAGCCCCAGCATTTT.

V usage is TRBV27 and J usage is TRBJ2-7; D assignment may be TRBD1 or TRBD2 (5 bases each). CDR1 is MNHEY, CDR2 SMNVEV, per germline (reference sequence). The V gene lost 5 bases and the J gene lost 6 bases, with 17 bases spanning the gap. The CDR3 has 14 amino acids. CDR3 region: CASSGVGARAEQYF. Written as DNA, the CDR3 is TGTGCCAGCAGTGGCGTAGGGGCGCGGGCCGAGCAGTACTTC.

Remarks on this clone: The junction departs from germline at one end; a sequencing error may be responsible. The chain carries TRBV7-7 and TRBJ2-1, with 7 bases aligning to TRBD1. The CDR3 is 15 amino acids. Germline lookup yields CDR1 SSHAT and CDR2 FNYEAQ (reference sequence). DNA for the CDR3: TGTGTCAGCAGCCAAGGGGACAGTTCCTACAATGAGCAGTTCTTC. Its protein is CVSSQGDSSYNEQFF.

The CDR3 spells CASSPRLQLAGARDTQYF. DNA of the CDR3: TGTGCCAGCAGCCCGCGCCTCCAACTAGCGGGAGCTAGAGATACGCAGTATTTT. This chain joins TRBV28 and TRBJ2-3, with TRBD2 matching over 11 bases. This CDR3 is built from 18 residues. J was trimmed by 5 bases and V by 6 bases; bases with no gene match: 16. The V gene's germline CDR1 is MDHEN and CDR2 SYDVKM.